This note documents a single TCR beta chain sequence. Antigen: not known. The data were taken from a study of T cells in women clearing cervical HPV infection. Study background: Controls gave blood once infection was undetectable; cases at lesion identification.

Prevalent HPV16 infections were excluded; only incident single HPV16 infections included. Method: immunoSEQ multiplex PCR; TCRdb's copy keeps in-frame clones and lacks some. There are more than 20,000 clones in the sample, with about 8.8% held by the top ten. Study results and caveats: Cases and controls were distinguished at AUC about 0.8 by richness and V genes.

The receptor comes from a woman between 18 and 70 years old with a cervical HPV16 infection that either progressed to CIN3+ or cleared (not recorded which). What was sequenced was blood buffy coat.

CDR3 sequence reads: CASSVEGNTEAFF. CDR3 bases read: TGTGCCAGCAGTGTGGAGGGGAACACTGAA. The V and J genes are TRBV2 and TRBJ1-1; D remains ambiguous. The sequenced fragment ends 3 residues before the CDR3 boundary, so the rest is inferred from the germline J gene. CDR1 and CDR2 from the germline V gene are SNHLY and FYNNEI. CDR3 length: 13 residues. Deletions cut 4 bases from V and 1 base from J, with 7 bases between.